The entry below gives a single T cell receptor (beta chain) sequence along with its context. These data are taken from a study of shared clonotypes between healthy human individuals. Across the study: Per-donor plates numbered three CD4 naive, three CD4 memory, two CD8 naive and one CD8 memory.

TCRdb's table, derived via immunoSEQ multiplex PCR, lists solely in-frame clones and lacks some. This table holds 1,400,000 or so clones, just under 99% found once. The CDR3 loop spans 16 amino acids. From germline, CDR1 is MNHNS and CDR2 SASEGT. V lost 2 bases to trimming and J lost 7 bases; unmatched junction nucleotides: 7. The chain is built from TRBV6-1 and TRBJ2-1; 11 bases match TRBD2. The sequence was collected from a man younger than 45 in good health. Sequencing used naive CD4+ T cells sorted from blood. The subset was: CD45RA+ positively selected. The CDR3 is CASSESPLAGVNEQFF. DNA for the CDR3: TGTGCCAGCAGTGAATCCCCACTAGCGGGAGTGAATGAGCAGTTCTTC.